A selection of T cell receptor beta chains follows, all from one sample in a study of CD8+ T cells in alopecia areata. Sequenced by immunoSEQ multiplex PCR; TCRdb stores in-frame clones only, minus some. This sample has roughly 150,000 clones, with roughly 60% found just once. Material: CD4+ T cells sorted from blood. These receptors were obtained from a human donor in good health. Both conserved end residues are part of each CDR3. A D gene is named only where the DNA matches it firmly. Where a row states a size, it is once, few, many or the class of an expanded clone; other rows omit it.

d_gene,v_gene,abundance,j_gene,CDR3nt,CDR3aa
.,TRBV28,.,TRBJ2-7,TGTGCCAGCATCGGCAGGGCGGTCTACGAGCAGTACTTC,CASIGRAVYEQYF
.,TRBV5-6,few,TRBJ1-1,TGTGCCAGCAGCTTGTATGACACTGAAGCTTTCTTT,CASSLYDTEAFF
TRBD1,TRBV7-9,few,TRBJ2-5,TGTGCCAGCAGCTTATGGACAGGGAATCGCGAGACCCAGTACTTC,CASSLWTGNRETQYF
TRBD2,TRBV29-1,.,TRBJ2-7,TGCAGCGTTGAAGTTAGCGGGAGATCCTACGAGCAGTACTTC,CSVEVSGRSYEQYF
TRBD1,TRBV10-3,.,TRBJ1-2,TGTGCCATCACCGAACCTGGACAGGGAGGTGGCTACACCTTC,CAITEPGQGGGYTF
.,TRBV9,.,TRBJ1-1,TGTGCCAGCAGCCAAACACAGGCGAACACTGAAGCTTTCTTT,CASSQTQANTEAFF
TRBD2,TRBV15,.,TRBJ2-1,TGTGCCACCAGCAGAAGACTAGCGGGAGATGGTGAGCAGTTCTTC,CATSRRLAGDGEQFF
TRBD2,TRBV29-1,once,TRBJ2-3,TGCAGCGTTGCTACTAGCGGGACCTCAGATACGCAGTATTTT,CSVATSGTSDTQYF
TRBD1,TRBV29-1,.,TRBJ1-1,TGCAGCGTGGCCCGGACAGGGGCCGTCACTGAAGCTTTCTTT,CSVARTGAVTEAFF
.,TRBV27,.,TRBJ2-5,TGTGCCAGCAGTCCTCGACTGGCCCAAGAGACCCAGTACTTC,CASSPRLAQETQYF
.,TRBV7-3,.,TRBJ1-2,TGTGCCAGCAGCTCACCGGCAAGTGGGGGCAAGTTATTTTTAGGCTACACCTTC,CASSSPASGGKLFLGYTF
TRBD2,TRBV29-1,few,TRBJ2-5,TGCAGCGCCGTGACTAGCGGGAAACAAGAGACCCAGTACTTC,CSAVTSGKQETQYF
.,TRBV2,.,TRBJ1-2,TGTGCCAGCAGTGAAACTGACGGATCCCCTCGAGGCTACACCTTC,CASSETDGSPRGYTF
TRBD1,TRBV15,few,TRBJ2-6,TGTGCCACCAGCTTGGGACAGGGGTCAAGCTCTGGGGCCAACGTCCTGACTTTC,CATSLGQGSSSGANVLTF
.,TRBV7-6,few,TRBJ2-5,TGTGCCAGCAGCTTAGGTGGGGCCCAGTACTTC,CASSLGGAQYF
.,TRBV29-1,.,TRBJ1-1,TGCAGCGTTCCGGACATCCGAAGGAACACTGAAGCTTTCTTT,CSVPDIRRNTEAFF
.,TRBV2,.,TRBJ2-1,TGTGCCAGTTCCACTAGGGACAATGAGCAGTTCTTC,CASSTRDNEQFF